This TCR beta chain originates from a study of cytomegalovirus exposure and HLA in healthy donors. Study-level results: A later analysis reportedly identified an Asian-associated ancestry cluster as carrying fewer N-insertions than the approximately 620-donor mean.

The CDR3 is 15 amino acids. The PCR ran on 60 Vbeta and 13 Jbeta primers. Sequencing was performed with immunoSEQ multiplex PCR; in TCRdb, only in-frame clones are kept and a portion is missing. Here the sample spans roughly 52,000 clones, 70% to 80% being singletons. With regard to this clone: What it binds is not known.

V is TRBV21-1 and J is TRBJ2-7; TRBD2, the D gene given by the table, was not confirmed from the DNA. TRBV21-1 is a known pseudogene. The sample consisted of PBMCs. The receptor was isolated from a female donor in good health and CMV-seronegative. CDR3 bases: TGTGCCAGCAGCCGACTAGCGTTAAGATCCTACGAGCAGTACTTC. Amino acid sequence: CASSRLALRSYEQYF.